Below, 3 T cell receptor beta chains from the same sample are listed, as sequenced in a study of T cell repertoires in cytomegalovirus infection. Via MiXCR, TCRdb re-called the reads, giving one row per CDR3 protein. The sample includes 200,000 to 250,000 distinct CDR3 sequences, roughly 23% of them seen just once. The sequencing input was CD8+ T cells from PBMCs. These TCRs come from a human donor in good health (CMV status not recorded). Some clones in this sample may be carry-over from other donors' samples.

The gene calls are TRBV20-1 and TRBJ1-3, with 8 bases that match TRBD1. The germline CDR1 and CDR2 sequences are DFQATT and SNEGSKA (reference sequence). The CDR3 consists of 15 residues. V dropped 0 bases and J dropped 4; count of bases not matched to a gene: 5. The CDR3 here is CSARDRQGSGNTIYF. The DNA of the CDR3 is TGCAGTGCTAGAGACCGACAGGGGTCGGGAAACACCATATATTTT.

The chain links TRBV6-5 to TRBJ1-1, with 7 bases matching TRBD1. Germline-derived CDR1 and CDR2 are MNHEY and SVGAGI. After removal of 2 bases from V and 10 bases from J, the junction contained 13 bases not matched to a gene. This CDR3 comprises 15 residues. The DNA for the CDR3 is TGTGCCAGCAGTTACGACGCTCAGGGGGTGGGGGCAGCTTTCTTT. As protein: CASSYDAQGVGAAFF.

This clonotype was detected many times. The chain carries TRBV7-8 and TRBJ2-7; TRBD1 is a possible D gene (6 bases). V lost 2 bases to trimming and J lost 5 bases, with 16 bases between them. CDR3 size: 15 residues. Germline V gene lookup returns CDR1 SGHVS and CDR2 FQNEAQ. In DNA, the CDR3 is TGTGCCAGCAGCTTACGGGCAGGGGTGGAGGACGAGCAGTACTTC. The encoded protein is CASSLRAGVEDEQYF.